The rows below give T cell receptor beta chains drawn from one sample of a study of cytomegalovirus exposure and HLA in healthy donors. The assay was immunoSEQ multiplex PCR, and TCRdb's table has in-frame clones only and misses some. The sample has tens of thousands of clones; about 80% are singletons. The specimen sequenced was PBMCs. The receptors stem from a male donor in good health and CMV-seronegative. The CDR3 runs from the conserved cysteine through the conserved F or W. The listing skips clone size in some rows; elsewhere it reads once, few, many or a size class.

clone_size j_call v_call cdr3_aa
NA TRBJ1-1 TRBV28 CASRRQVMNTEAFF
NA TRBJ1-2 TRBV7-9 CASSLLATRNYGYTF
NA TRBJ2-7 TRBV28 CASNDDRSPSYEQYF
few TRBJ1-1 TRBV9 CASSVAGTGAPNTEAFF
NA TRBJ1-1 TRBV5-5 CASSLVGTGAEAFF
NA TRBJ1-1 TRBV6-1 CASSEAKSGTRAFF
NA TRBJ2-7 TRBV27 CASSLSFRSEGWEEQYF
NA TRBJ1-2 TRBV10-3 CAISESAYGYTF
NA TRBJ1-2 TRBV6-5 CASSYRANYGYTF
NA TRBJ1-1 TRBV6-1 CASSAHPRAHMNTEAFF
NA TRBJ1-6 TRBV23-1 CASSGWDRNNSPLHF
NA TRBJ2-7 TRBV7-9 CASSLARDYEQYF
NA TRBJ2-3 TRBV20-1 CSGGPVGQYF
NA TRBJ1-5 TRBV4-1 CASSQDRQGLMPQHF
NA TRBJ2-7 TRBV2 CASCYVRADPGVEQYF
NA TRBJ1-4 TRBV28 CASSLQGQGEVEKLFF
NA TRBJ1-5 TRBV28 CASSYSPHGTGRYSNQPQHF
NA TRBJ1-2 TRBV27 CASSPTGGYGYTF
NA TRBJ1-2 TRBV5-6 CASSLGGQGYGYTF
few TRBJ1-3 TRBV7-9 CSSSLAGRGRGNTIYF